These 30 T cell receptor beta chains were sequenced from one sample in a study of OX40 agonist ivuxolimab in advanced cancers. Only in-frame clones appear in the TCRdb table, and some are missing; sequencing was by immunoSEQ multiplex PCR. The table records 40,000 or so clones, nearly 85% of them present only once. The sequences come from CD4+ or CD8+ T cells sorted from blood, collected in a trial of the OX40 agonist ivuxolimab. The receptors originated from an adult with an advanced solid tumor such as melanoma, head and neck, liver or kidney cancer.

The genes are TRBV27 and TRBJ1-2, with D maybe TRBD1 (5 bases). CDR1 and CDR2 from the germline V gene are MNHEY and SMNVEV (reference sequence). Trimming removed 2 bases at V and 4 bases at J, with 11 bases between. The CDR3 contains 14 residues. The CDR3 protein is CASSLGFGAYGYTF. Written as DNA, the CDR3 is TGTGCCAGCAGTTTAGGGTTCGGGGCCTATGGCTACACCTTC.

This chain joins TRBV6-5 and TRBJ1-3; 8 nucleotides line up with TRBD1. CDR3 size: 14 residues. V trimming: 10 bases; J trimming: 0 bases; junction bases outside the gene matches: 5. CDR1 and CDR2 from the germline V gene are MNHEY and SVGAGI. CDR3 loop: CATSTGGSGNTIYF. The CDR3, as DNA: TGTGCCACTTCCACAGGGGGCTCTGGAAACACCATATATTTT.

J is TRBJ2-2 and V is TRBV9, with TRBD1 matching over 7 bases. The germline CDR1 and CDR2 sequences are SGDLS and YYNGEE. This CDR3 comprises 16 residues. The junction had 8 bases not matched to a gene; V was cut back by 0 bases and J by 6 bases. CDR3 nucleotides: TGTGCCAGCAGCGTAGCTGCGACAGGGATGGCCGGGGAGCTGTTTTTT. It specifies CASSVAATGMAGELFF.

The CDR3: CASSSPRGDGANVLTF. CDR3 sequence (DNA): TGTGCCAGCAGCTCGCCCAGGGGGGATGGGGCCAACGTCCTGACTTTC. The chain combines TRBV13 with TRBJ2-6; the D gene is possibly TRBD1 (7 bases). Trimming shortened V by 4 bases and J by 3 bases, and 13 bases separated the two germline ends. In germline, CDR1 is PRHDT, CDR2 FYEKMQ (reference sequence). The CDR3 is 16 residues long.

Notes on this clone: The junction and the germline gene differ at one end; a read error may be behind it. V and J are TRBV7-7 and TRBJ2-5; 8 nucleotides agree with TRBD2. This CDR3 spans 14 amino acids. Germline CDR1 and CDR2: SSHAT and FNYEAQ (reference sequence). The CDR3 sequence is CASSLRTSWETQYF. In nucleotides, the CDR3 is TGTGCTAGCAGCCTCCGGACTAGCTGGGAGACCCAGTACTTC.

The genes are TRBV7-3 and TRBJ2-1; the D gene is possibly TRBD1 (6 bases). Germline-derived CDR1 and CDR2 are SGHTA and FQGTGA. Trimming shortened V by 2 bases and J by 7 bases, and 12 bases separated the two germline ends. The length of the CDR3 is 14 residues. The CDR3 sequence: CASSLDRLGNEQFF. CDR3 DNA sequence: TGTGCCAGCAGCTTAGACAGGCTGGGTAATGAGCAGTTCTTC.

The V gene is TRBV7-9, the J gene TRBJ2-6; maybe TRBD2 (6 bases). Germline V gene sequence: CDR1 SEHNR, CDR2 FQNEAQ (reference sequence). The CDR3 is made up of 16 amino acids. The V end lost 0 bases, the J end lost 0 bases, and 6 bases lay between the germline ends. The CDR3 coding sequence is TGTGCCAGCAGCTTAGCGGGGGGCTCTGGGGCCAACGTCCTGACTTTC. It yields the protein CASSLAGGSGANVLTF.

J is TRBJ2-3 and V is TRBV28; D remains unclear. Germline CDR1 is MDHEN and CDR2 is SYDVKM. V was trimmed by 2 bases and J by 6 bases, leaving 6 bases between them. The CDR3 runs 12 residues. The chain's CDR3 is CASSLRWDTQYF. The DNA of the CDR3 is TGTGCCAGCAGTTTAAGGTGGGATACGCAGTATTTT.

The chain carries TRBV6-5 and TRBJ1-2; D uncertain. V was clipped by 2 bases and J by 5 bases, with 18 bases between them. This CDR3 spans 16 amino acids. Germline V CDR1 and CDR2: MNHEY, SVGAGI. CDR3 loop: CASSYGSRVSLYGYTF. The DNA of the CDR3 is TGTGCCAGCAGTTACGGATCGCGGGTTTCACTGTATGGCTACACCTTC.

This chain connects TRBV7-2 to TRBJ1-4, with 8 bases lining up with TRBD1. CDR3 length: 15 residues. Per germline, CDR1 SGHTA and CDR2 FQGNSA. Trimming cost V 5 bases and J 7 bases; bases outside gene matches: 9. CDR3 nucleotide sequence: TGTGCCAGCAGCCCGAGGACAGGGTGGGGTGAAAAACTGTTTTTT. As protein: CASSPRTGWGEKLFF.

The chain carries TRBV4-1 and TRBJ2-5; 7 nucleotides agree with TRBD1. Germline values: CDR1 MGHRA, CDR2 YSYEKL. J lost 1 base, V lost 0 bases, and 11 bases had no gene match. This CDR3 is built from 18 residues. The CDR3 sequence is CASSQEVMAGGVQETQYF. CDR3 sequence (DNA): TGCGCCAGCAGCCAAGAGGTTATGGCAGGGGGTGTCCAAGAGACCCAGTACTTC.

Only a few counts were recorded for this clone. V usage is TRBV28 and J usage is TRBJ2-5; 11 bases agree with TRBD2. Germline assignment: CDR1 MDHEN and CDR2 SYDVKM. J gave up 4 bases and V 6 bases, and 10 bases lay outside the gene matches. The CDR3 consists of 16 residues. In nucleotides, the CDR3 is TGTGCCAGCAGCCAAACTAGCGGGGGCTTCTCAGAGACCCAGTACTTC. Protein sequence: CASSQTSGGFSETQYF.

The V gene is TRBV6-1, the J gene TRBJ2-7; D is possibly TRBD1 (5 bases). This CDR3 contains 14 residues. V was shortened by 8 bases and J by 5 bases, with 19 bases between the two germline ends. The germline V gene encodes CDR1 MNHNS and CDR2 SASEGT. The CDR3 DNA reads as TGTGCCAGCCAGGAGTCAGGGCTCCAGCACGAGCAGTACTTC. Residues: CASQESGLQHEQYF.

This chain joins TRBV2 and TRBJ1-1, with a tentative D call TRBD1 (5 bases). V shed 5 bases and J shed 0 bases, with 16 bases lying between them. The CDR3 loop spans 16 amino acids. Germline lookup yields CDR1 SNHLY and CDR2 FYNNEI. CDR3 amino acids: CASSLPGRGMNTEAFF. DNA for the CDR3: TGTGCCAGCAGTTTGCCGGGACGGGGGATGAACACTGAAGCTTTCTTT.

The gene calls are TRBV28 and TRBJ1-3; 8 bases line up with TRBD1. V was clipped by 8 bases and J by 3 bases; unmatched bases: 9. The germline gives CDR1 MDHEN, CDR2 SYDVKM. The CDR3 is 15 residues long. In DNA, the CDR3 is TGTGCCAGCTTCACCCAGGGGGCAGATGGAAACACCATATATTTT. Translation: CASFTQGADGNTIYF.

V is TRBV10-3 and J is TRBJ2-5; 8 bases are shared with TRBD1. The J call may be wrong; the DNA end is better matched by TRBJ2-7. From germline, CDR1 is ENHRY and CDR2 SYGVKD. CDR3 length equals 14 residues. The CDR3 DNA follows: TGTGCCATCAGTAGAAGACAGGGGAATTACGAGCAGTACTTC. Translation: CAISRRQGNYEQYF.

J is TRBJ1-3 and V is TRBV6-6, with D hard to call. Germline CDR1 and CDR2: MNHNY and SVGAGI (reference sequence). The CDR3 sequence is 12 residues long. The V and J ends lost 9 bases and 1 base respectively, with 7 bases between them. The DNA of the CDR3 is TGTGCCAGTGTCGGGTCTGGAAACACCATATATTTT. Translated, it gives CASVGSGNTIYF.

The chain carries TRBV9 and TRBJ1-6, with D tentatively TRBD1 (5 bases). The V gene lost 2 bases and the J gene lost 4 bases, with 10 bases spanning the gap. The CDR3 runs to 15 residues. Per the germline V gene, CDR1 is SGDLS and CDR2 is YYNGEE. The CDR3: CASSVGAPYNSPLHF. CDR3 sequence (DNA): TGTGCCAGCAGCGTCGGGGCCCCGTATAATTCACCCCTCCACTTT. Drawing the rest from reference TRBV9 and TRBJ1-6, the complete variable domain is DSGVTQTPKHLITATGQRVTLRCSPRSGDLSVYWYQQSLDQGLQFLIQYYNGEERAKGNILERFSAQQFPDLHSELNLSSLELGDSALYFCASSVGAPYNSPLHFGNGTRLTVT.

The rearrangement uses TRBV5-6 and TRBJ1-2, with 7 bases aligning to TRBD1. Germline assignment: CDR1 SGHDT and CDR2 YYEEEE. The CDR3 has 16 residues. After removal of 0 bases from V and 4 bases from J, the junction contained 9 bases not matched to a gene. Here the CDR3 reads CASSLAALTGRYGYTF. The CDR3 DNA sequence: TGTGCCAGCAGCTTGGCGGCATTGACAGGGCGCTATGGCTACACCTTC.

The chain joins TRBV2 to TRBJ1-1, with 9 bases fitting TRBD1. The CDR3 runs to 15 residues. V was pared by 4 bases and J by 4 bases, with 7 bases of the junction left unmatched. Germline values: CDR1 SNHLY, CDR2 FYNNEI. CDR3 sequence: CASSGRQGVGTEAFF. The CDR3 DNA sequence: TGTGCCAGCAGTGGAAGACAGGGGGTAGGCACTGAAGCTTTCTTT.

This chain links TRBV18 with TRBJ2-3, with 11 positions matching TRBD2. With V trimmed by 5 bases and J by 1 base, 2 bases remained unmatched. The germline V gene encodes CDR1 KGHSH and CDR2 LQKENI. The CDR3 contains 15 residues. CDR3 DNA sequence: TGTGCCAGCTCAACGACTAGCGGGGGCACAGATACGCAGTATTTT. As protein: CASSTTSGGTDTQYF.

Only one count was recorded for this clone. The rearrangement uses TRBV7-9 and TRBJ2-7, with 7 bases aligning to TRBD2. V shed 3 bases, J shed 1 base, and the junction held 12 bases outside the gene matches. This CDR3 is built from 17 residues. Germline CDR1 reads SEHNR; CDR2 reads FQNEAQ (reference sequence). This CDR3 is CASSFPGTPGGSYEQYF. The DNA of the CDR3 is TGTGCCAGCAGCTTCCCCGGGACCCCGGGGGGATCCTACGAGCAGTACTTC. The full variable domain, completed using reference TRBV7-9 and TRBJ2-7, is DTGVSQNPRHKITKRGQNVTFRCDPISEHNRLYWYRQTLGQGPEFLTYFQNEAQLEKSRLLSDRFSAERPKGSFSTLEIQRTEQGDSAMYLCASSFPGTPGGSYEQYFGPGTRLTVT.

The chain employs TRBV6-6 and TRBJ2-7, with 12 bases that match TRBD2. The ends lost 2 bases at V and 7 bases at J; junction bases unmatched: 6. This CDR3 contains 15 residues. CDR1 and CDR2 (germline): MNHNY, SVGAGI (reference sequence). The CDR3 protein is CASSYTTSGSQEQYF. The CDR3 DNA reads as TGTGCCAGCAGTTACACGACTAGCGGGAGTCAAGAGCAGTACTTC.

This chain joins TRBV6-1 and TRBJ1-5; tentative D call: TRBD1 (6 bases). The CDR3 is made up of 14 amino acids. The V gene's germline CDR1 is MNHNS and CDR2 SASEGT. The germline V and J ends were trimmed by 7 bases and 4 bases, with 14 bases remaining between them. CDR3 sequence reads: CASTGPGENQPQHF. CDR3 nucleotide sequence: TGTGCCAGCACGGGGCCAGGGGAAAATCAGCCCCAGCATTTT.

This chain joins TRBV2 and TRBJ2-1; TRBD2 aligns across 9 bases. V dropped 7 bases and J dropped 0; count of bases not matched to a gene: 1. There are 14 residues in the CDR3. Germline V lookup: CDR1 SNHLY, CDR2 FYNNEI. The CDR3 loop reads CASTSGVSYNEQFF. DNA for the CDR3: TGTGCCAGCACTAGCGGGGTCTCCTACAATGAGCAGTTCTTC.

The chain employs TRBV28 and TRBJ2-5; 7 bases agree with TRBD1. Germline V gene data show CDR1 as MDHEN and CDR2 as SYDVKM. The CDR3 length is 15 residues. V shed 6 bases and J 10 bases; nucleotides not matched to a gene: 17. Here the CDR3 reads CASRSDRAPRRYQYF. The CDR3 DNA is TGTGCCAGCAGATCTGACAGGGCACCCCGTAGGTACCAGTACTTC.

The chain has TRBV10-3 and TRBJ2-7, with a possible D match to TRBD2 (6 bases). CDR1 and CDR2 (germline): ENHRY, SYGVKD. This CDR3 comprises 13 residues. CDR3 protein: CAVGGSNSYEQYF. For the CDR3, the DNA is TGTGCGGTCGGAGGGTCTAACTCCTACGAGCAGTACTTC.

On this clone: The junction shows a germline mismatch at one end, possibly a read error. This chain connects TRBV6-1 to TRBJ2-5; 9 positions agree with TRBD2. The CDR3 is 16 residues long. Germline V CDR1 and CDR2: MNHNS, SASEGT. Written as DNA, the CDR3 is TGTGCCATCAGTGACAGGGTAGCGGGAGCAGGAGAGACCCAGTACTTC. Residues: CAISDRVAGAGETQYF.

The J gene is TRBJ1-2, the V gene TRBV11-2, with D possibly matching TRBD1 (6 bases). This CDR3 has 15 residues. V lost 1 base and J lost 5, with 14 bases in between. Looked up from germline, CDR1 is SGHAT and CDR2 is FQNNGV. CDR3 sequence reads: CASSLVGGRLYGYTF. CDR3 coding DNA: TGTGCCAGCAGCTTAGTTGGGGGGCGATTGTATGGCTACACCTTC.

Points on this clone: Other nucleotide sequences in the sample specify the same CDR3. The CDR3 region is CASSSGQGRVGYTF. The CDR3 bases are TGCGCCAGCAGCTCCGGGCAGGGGAGGGTTGGCTACACCTTC. The rearrangement links TRBV5-1 to TRBJ1-2; D is possibly TRBD1 (6 bases). V was pared by 3 bases and J by 7 bases, with 16 bases between. The CDR3 is made up of 14 amino acids. Germline V CDR1 and CDR2: SGHRS, YFSETQ.